This TCR beta chain was sequenced for a study of CD8 T cells in Susac syndrome (dated by TCRdb to between 2018 and 2021). Background on the whole study: Whether CD8+ T cell activation and differentiation in Susac syndrome was antigen driven was tested using repertoire sequencing. The study compared CD8+ T cell repertoire clonality among about a dozen healthy donors, roughly 14 Susac syndrome patients and fewer than 19 multiple sclerosis patients. General conclusions and limits of the study: The number of individuals in the TCR sequencing and HLA analysis was recognized as being relatively small.

Peripheral blood CD8+ and CD4+ T cells from healthy donors, Susac syndrome patients and multiple sclerosis patients were profiled by high-throughput TCR beta sequencing. The multiple sclerosis controls were treatment-naive patients who had stable or active relapsing-remitting disease and met the revised McDonald criteria. Bulk CD8+ and CD4+ T cells were purified by magnetic negative isolation, whereas CD8+ TEMRA cells were enriched by FACS. Blood was collected in EDTA tubes and processed within 24 hours, with PBMCs isolated through density gradient centrifugation. PBMCs intended for TCR sequencing were cryopreserved in liquid nitrogen and were subsequently thawed in a 37 degrees C water bath. A purity of at least 90% was achieved for sorted or isolated CD4+, CD8+ and CD8+ TEMRA cells. RNA was extracted using the RNeasy kit, and roughly 0.45 to 1 ug of the RNA was reverse transcribed with random hexamers. TCR beta CDR3 regions were amplified with the immunoSEQ multiplex PCR assay covering 54 Vbeta and 13 Jbeta segments. Bias from PCR amplification was corrected by using a synthetic template baseline for primer optimization and for computational correction. The authors' analysis ran thus. Reads were assigned to V, D and J genes according to IMGT and analyzed in immunoSEQ Analyzer, with only productive sequences retained. To calculate clonality, Shannon entropy was normalized by log2 of the number of productive unique sequences and then subtracted from one. Public and private clones were assessed among the 100 most prevalent clones of each patient and control. A clone was defined as Susac-specific if it was absent from the healthy and MS cohorts, from 1052 published viral clones and from other ImmuneACCESS disease sequences. TCRdb reprocessed the public reads (quality trimming at Q25 with fastp, clone calling with MiXCR) and kept in-frame beta chains. Every entry covers one CDR3 protein and lists the most common genes and DNA from its rows. For this entry, the V and J calls and clone size follow TCRdb and not the study's own pipeline. Within this sample are some 300,000 distinct CDR3 sequences, with 85% of them counted one time only. The ten largest clones add up to approximately 0.12% of the sample.

With regard to this clonotype: What antigen it recognizes has not been identified. There are no base qualities to consult, and no much larger clone falls within one base.

The specimen was CD8+ T cells from PBMCs. The clonotype originates from a human donor with multiple sclerosis.

The DNA reads as follows: TGTGCCAGCAGACCCTCCTCCGCCAGGGGGACAGATACGCAGTATTTT. This is translated as CASRPSSARGTDTQYF. This sequence uses TRBV12-3 or TRBV12-4 and TRBJ2-3, with 7 bases matching TRBD1. The germline V end is reduced by 6 bases and the J end by 3 bases; junction bases left unmatched: 12. From cysteine to phenylalanine, the CDR3 is 16 amino acids long. Left in the record is the CDR3 DNA by itself, 48 bases read in frame from the first base.